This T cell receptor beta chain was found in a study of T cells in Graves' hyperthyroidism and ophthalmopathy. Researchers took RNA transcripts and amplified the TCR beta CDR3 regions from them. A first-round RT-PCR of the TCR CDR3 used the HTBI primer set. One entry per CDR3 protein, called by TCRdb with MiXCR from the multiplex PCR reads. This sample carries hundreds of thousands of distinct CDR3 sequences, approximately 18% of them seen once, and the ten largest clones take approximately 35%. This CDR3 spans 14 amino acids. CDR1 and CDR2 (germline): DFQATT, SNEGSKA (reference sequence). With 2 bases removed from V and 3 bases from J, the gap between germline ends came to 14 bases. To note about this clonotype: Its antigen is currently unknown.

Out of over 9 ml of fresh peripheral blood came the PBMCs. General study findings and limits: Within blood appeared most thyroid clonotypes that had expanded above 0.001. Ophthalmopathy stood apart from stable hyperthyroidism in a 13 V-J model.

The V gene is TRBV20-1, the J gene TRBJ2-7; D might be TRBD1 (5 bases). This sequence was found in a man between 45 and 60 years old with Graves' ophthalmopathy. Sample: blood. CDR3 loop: CSARSREDFYEQYF. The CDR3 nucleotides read TGCAGTGCTAGATCCAGGGAAGACTTCTACGAGCAGTACTTC.